The 19 T cell receptor beta chains presented below share a single source sample, sequenced in a study of CD8+CD57+ T cells in acquired aplastic anemia. Genomic DNA, serving as template, underwent TCR beta VDJ and CDR3 profiling. TCRdb called the reads again in MiXCR, with one record for every CDR3 protein. Altogether 250,000 to 300,000 distinct CDR3 sequences are present, around 60% being singletons, with the ten largest covering less than 10%. The sample taken for sequencing was sorted CD4+, CD8+, or CD8+CD57+ T cells (not recorded which) from PBMCs. These TCRs come from a human donor with severe aplastic anemia or a healthy control (not recorded which).

A few counts support this clonotype. Lacking the conserved final phenylalanine or tryptophan, this CDR3 likely reflects a read error. Because the CDR3's place on the DNA is in doubt, the DNA is left out and the CDR3 is given as listed by TCRdb. V is TRBV5-1 and J is TRBJ1-1; the table names TRBD1, a call not compared with the DNA. Termini included, the CDR3 measures 9 amino acids. Germline lookup yields CDR1 SGHRS and CDR2 YFSETQ. The CDR3 loop reads CASSLTGKV.

The V and J genes are TRBV7-9 and TRBJ2-3; possibly TRBD1 for D (6 bases). The CDR3 runs 14 residues. Germline V gives CDR1 SEHNR, CDR2 FQNEAQ (reference sequence). V lost 5 bases to trimming and J lost 2 bases, with 11 bases between them. The CDR3 bases are TGTGCCAGCAGCCGAGGACAGATCACAGATACGCAGTATTTT. It codes for CASSRGQITDTQYF.

The gene calls are TRBV5-1 and TRBJ1-2, with D possibly TRBD1 on 6 matching bases. Germline CDR1 reads SGHRS; CDR2 reads YFSETQ. CDR3 size: 14 residues. Trimming stripped 0 bases from V and 8 bases from J, with 14 bases between. As DNA, the CDR3 is TGCGCCAGCAGCTTGGAGGGGCAGGGGAACGGCTACACCTTC. Residues: CASSLEGQGNGYTF.

In regard to this clonotype: One end of the junction is discordant with germline, which a read error may explain. This chain joins TRBV10-1 and TRBJ2-6; no reliable D call. CDR3 length: 13 amino acids. Germline CDR1 and CDR2: WNHNN and SYGVQD (reference sequence). CDR3 protein: CAISNTGANVLTF. The DNA for the CDR3 is TGCGCCATCAGTAATACTGGGGCCAACGTCCTGACTTTC.

The rearrangement uses TRBV6-4 and TRBJ2-1; maybe TRBD1 (5 bases). Trimming stripped 1 base from V and 1 base from J, with 11 bases between. Germline V gives CDR1 MRHNA, CDR2 SNTAGT. The CDR3 is 16 amino acids. In DNA form, the CDR3 reads TGTGCCAGCAGTGACTGGGGAAGGGGTTCCTACAATGAGCAGTTCTTC. Protein: CASSDWGRGSYNEQFF.

In the case of this clonotype: This CDR3 is missing its conserved last phenylalanine or tryptophan, likely due to a read error. This chain connects TRBV29-1 to TRBJ1-1; tentative D call: TRBD1 (5 bases). This CDR3 comprises 12 residues. Germline assignment: CDR1 SQVTM and CDR2 ANQGSEA. With 7 bases removed from V and 0 bases from J, the gap between germline ends came to 9 bases. CDR3 in amino acids: CSGGRMNTEAFL. In DNA form, the CDR3 reads TGCAGCGGGGGACGTATGAACACTGAAGCTTTCCTT.

The chain links TRBV29-1 to TRBJ2-1; 8 bases are a match to TRBD1. V shed 5 bases and J 6 bases; nucleotides not matched to a gene: 3. There are 12 residues in the CDR3. CDR1 SQVTM and CDR2 ANQGSEA come from the germline V gene. Here the CDR3 DNA reads TGCAGCGTTACCCAGGGGGCCAATGAGCAGTTCTTC. Amino acids: CSVTQGANEQFF.

The chain joins TRBV25-1 to TRBJ1-6; D is ambiguous. Germline values: CDR1 MGHDK, CDR2 SYGVNS. Trimming took off 1 base at V and 8 bases at J, with 6 bases between the two ends. This CDR3 comprises 13 residues. The CDR3: CASSESWDSPLHF. The CDR3 coding sequence is TGTGCCAGCAGTGAATCTTGGGATTCACCCCTCCACTTT.

CDR3 bases: TGTGCCAGCAGCAATACCGGGACGGTCCAAGAGACCCAGTACTTC. It specifies CASSNTGTVQETQYF. This sequence joins TRBV7-9 and TRBJ2-5; D is possibly TRBD1 or TRBD2 (5 bases each). Germline CDR1 reads SEHNR; CDR2 reads FQNEAQ (reference sequence). This CDR3 region has 15 residues. Trimming left V 5 bases short and J 1 base short, with 14 bases between.

This clonotype has ten or more counts. The rearrangement uses TRBV7-9 and TRBJ1-1; 7 nucleotides align to TRBD1. The V and J ends lost 2 bases and 5 bases, in that order; junction bases with no gene match: 5. Germline loops: CDR1 SEHNR, CDR2 FQNEAQ (reference sequence). This CDR3 spans 14 amino acids. The CDR3 sequence is CASSLQGVGTEAFF. DNA of the CDR3: TGTGCCAGCAGCTTACAGGGGGTTGGTACTGAAGCTTTCTTT.

This clonotype was observed a single time. The rearrangement joins TRBV7-8 to TRBJ2-5, with 10 bases aligning to TRBD1. Germline CDR1 is SGHVS and CDR2 is FQNEAQ. Trimming cost V 6 bases and J 10 bases; bases outside gene matches: 8. The CDR3 has 13 residues. The CDR3, as DNA: TGTGCCAGCAGTCGAGACAGGGGGCGAAACCAGTACTTC. Protein product: CASSRDRGRNQYF.

In this sample, this clonotype turned up many times. The rearrangement uses TRBV12-3 or TRBV12-4 and TRBJ1-1, with D tentatively TRBD1 (6 bases). V gave up 6 bases and J gave up 4 bases, with 12 bases separating them. This CDR3 has 13 residues. The CDR3 DNA reads as TGTGCCAGCAGGACTAGAGGGGGCACTGAAGCTTTCTTT. Its protein product is CASRTRGGTEAFF.

The J gene is TRBJ2-7, the V gene TRBV20-1; tentative D call: TRBD2 (5 bases). The germline gives CDR1 DFQATT, CDR2 SNEGSKA (reference sequence). This CDR3 contains 15 residues. The ends were cut back, 3 bases at V and 13 bases at J, with 28 bases in the middle. The CDR3 spells CSASVPLGESYRRYF. Here the CDR3 DNA reads TGCAGTGCTAGCGTCCCCCTCGGGGAAAGTTATCGGCGTTACTTC.

CDR3 sequence (DNA): TGTGCCATCAGTCCGGGACAGGGATCCACTGAAGCTTTCTTT. It encodes CAISPGQGSTEAFF. This chain links TRBV10-3 with TRBJ1-1; 9 bases agree with TRBD1. The CDR3 runs 14 residues. V shed 5 bases, J shed 4 bases, and the junction held 5 bases outside the gene matches. The V gene's germline CDR1 is ENHRY and CDR2 SYGVKD.

The chain carries TRBV7-3 and TRBJ2-1; TRBD1 aligns across 8 bases. The V and J ends lost 5 bases and 6 bases, in that order; junction bases with no gene match: 6. This CDR3 is built from 14 residues. The germline V gene has CDR1 SGHTA and CDR2 FQGTGA. The CDR3 DNA is TGTGCCAGCAGCCGGACAGGGTTGGGCAATGAGCAGTTCTTC. Translated, it gives CASSRTGLGNEQFF.

The rearrangement joins TRBV20-1 to TRBJ2-7, with 10 positions matching TRBD2. CDR1 and CDR2 from the germline V gene are DFQATT and SNEGSKA (reference sequence). The CDR3 extends over 16 amino acids. J was trimmed by 3 bases and V by 0 bases; bases with no gene match: 8. CDR3 sequence (DNA): TGCAGTGCTAGAGATCAGGGACTAGCGATCGACTACGAGCAGTACTTC. Its translation is CSARDQGLAIDYEQYF.

This chain joins TRBV6-6 and TRBJ1-6, with 7 bases matching TRBD1. The V and J ends lost 6 bases and 9 bases, in that order; junction bases with no gene match: 8. CDR1 is MNHNY and CDR2 is SVGAGI in the germline V gene (reference sequence). The CDR3 is 14 residues long. The CDR3 protein is CASRSGGLGSPLHF. In nucleotides, the CDR3 is TGTGCCAGCAGGTCAGGGGGTCTCGGTTCACCCCTCCACTTT.

Only one count was recorded for this clonotype. The chain recombines TRBV19 with TRBJ2-5; 7 bases fit TRBD1. The ends lost 3 bases at V and 5 bases at J; junction bases unmatched: 18. Germline V gives CDR1 LNHDA, CDR2 SQIVND (reference sequence). CDR3 length: 18 residues. The CDR3 nucleotides read TGTGCCAGTAGTATGCGATCCGGGACAGTGGAAGGAGGTGAGACCCAGTACTTC. Encoded protein: CASSMRSGTVEGGETQYF.

This clonotype came up many times. The chain uses TRBV6-5 and TRBJ2-7; possible D gene TRBD2, 6 bases. V shed 2 bases and J shed 0 bases, with 11 bases lying between them. The CDR3 is 15 amino acids. Germline-derived CDR1 and CDR2 are MNHEY and SVGAGI. The CDR3 region has the DNA TGTGCCAGCAGTTACGGCTACGGGAGCTCCTACGAGCAGTACTTC. Translation gives CASSYGYGSSYEQYF.